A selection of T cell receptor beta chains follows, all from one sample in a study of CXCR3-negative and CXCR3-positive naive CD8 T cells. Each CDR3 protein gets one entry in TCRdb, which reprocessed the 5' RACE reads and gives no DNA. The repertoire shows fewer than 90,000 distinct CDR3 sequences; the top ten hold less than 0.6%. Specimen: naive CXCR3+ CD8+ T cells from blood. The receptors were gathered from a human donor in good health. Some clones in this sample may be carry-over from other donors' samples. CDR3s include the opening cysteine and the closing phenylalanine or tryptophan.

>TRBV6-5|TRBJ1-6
CASSYIGINSPLHF
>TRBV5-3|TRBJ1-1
CARSLGLIGDTEAFF
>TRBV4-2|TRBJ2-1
CASSQGFTSGIYNEQFF
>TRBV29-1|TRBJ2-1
CSVEASEGASKGGLDYNEQFF
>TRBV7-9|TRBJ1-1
CASSQGQGVWKGTEAFF
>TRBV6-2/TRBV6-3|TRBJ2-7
CASTLDPQGGSYEQYF
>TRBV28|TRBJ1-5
CASSRIDRGSNQPQHF
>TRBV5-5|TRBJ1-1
CASSAPSMNTEAFF
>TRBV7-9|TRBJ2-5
CASSPTGNQETQYF
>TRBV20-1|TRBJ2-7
CSARDQVVPYEQYF
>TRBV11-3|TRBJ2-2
CASSLGGAGELFF
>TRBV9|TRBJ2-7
CASSFGLAGAQEQYF
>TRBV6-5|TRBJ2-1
CASSYSGTSGSWDNEQFF
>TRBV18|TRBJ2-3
CASSRTSGGSTDTQYF
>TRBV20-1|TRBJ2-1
CSATTDYRPYNEQFF
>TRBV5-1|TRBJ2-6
CASSLREWQNSFGANVLTF
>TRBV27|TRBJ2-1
CASRLSTASYNEQFF
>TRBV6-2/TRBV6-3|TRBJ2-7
CASSFIRQYYEQYF
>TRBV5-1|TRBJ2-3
CASSSLWVADTQYF
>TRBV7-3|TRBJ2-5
CASSISGGARETQYF
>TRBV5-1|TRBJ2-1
CASSSGIGENEQFF
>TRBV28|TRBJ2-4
CASSFQPEGSKNIQYF
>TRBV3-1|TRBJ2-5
CASSQGYGREGETQYF
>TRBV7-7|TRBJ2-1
CASSPWDSSYNEQFF
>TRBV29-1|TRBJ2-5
CSVHRGDLPQEAQYF
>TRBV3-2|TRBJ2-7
CASSRLAGRLYEQYF
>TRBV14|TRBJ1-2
CASSQGHKDYGYTF
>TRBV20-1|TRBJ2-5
CSARWAVRLKQETQYF
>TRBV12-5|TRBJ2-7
CASALGEGYEQYF
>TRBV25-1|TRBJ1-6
CASSEPGQGFSPLHF
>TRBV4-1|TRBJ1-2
CASSHEDTTNYGYTF
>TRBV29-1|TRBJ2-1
CSVPSPGNEQFF
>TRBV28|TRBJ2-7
CASSPGQSSYEQYF
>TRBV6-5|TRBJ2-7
CASRTGAPYEQYF
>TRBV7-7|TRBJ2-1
CASSTGTSGAYNEQFF
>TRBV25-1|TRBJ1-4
CASSELGTGYEKLFF
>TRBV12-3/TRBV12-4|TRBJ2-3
CASSLTIDTDTQYF
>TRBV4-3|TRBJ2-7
CASSRRLAETYEQYF
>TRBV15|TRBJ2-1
CATSRDIGGSYNEQFF
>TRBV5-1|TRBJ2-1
CASSSGLASYNEQFF
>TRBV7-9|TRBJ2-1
CASSLDGSYNEQFF
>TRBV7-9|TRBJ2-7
CASSLAWGSEQYF
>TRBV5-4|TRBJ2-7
CASSLDGFSYEQYF
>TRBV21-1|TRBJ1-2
CASRITGVGYGYTF
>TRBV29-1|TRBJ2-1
CSVRGDPSGIHNEQFF
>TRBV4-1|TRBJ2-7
CASSQVGGYEQYF
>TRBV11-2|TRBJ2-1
CASSLARGANEQFF
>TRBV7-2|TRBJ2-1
CASTHGGSLSEQFF
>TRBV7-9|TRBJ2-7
CASSTPGTGGIYEQYF
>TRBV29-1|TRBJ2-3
CSVVGRAREDTQYF
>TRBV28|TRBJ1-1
CASSPQLNTEAFF
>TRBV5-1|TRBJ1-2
CASSWNGASPEGYTF
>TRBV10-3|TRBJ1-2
CAIREGVDGYTF
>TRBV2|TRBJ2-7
CASSEITGWTEKGYEQYF
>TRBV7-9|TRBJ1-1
CASSPGGSGTEAFF